This is a list of T cell receptor beta chains from one sample in a study of spatial heterogeneity in lung cancer. From the 5' RACE reads, TCRdb called clonotypes with MiXCR, one entry per CDR3 protein. The profile shows roughly 80,000 distinct CDR3 sequences, 8% of them singletons. The sequenced sample was PBMCs, obtained at surgery. The source of these receptors is a male donor with early-stage non-small cell lung cancer. Both conserved end residues are part of each CDR3. Each record gives: V gene, J gene, D gene, clone size, CDR3 DNA, CDR3 protein. D genes are given only for firm matches. Clone size is stated in some rows and not others, as once, few, many or a class when expanded.

>TRBV9|TRBJ2-2|TRBD1|many
TGTGCCAGCAGCTCCGACAGGGTGTACACCGGGGAGCTGTTTTTT
CASSSDRVYTGELFF
>TRBV25-1|TRBJ2-2|.|many
TGTGCCAGCAGTGCCGACTCCTCAGTTACCGGGGAGCTGTTTTTT
CASSADSSVTGELFF
>TRBV5-1|TRBJ1-1|.|few
TGCGCCAGCAGCCGAACAGGGAGAAGCACTGAAGCTTTCTTT
CASSRTGRSTEAFF
>TRBV10-3|TRBJ2-7|TRBD2|few
TGTGCCATCAGGTCGGGGACTAGCGGCTCCTACGAGCAGTACTTC
CAIRSGTSGSYEQYF
>TRBV4-1|TRBJ2-1|.|many
TGCGCCAGCAGCTTTAGGGGGGATAATGAGCAGTTCTTC
CASSFRGDNEQFF
>TRBV5-1|TRBJ1-1|.|.
TGCGCCAGCAGCCAGACACAAGGGGGAAACACTGAAGCTTTCTTT
CASSQTQGGNTEAFF
>TRBV7-9|TRBJ2-7|TRBD2|many
TGTGCCAGCAGCTTAACCCCTAGCGGACCGCTCCCCCAGGGTTACGAGCAGTACTTC
CASSLTPSGPLPQGYEQYF
>TRBV7-9|TRBJ2-7|.|many
TGTGCCAGCAGCTTGGACAGCTCCTACGAGCAGTACTTC
CASSLDSSYEQYF
>TRBV27|TRBJ1-6|TRBD1|.
TGTGCCAGCAGAACAGGGGGCTCCGATTCACCCCTCCACTTT
CASRTGGSDSPLHF
>TRBV29-1|TRBJ2-1|TRBD2|many
TGCAGCTACCCTAGGGCGGGAGGGCCAGGAAATGAGCAGTTCTTC
CSYPRAGGPGNEQFF
>TRBV2|TRBJ2-1|.|.
TGTGCCAGCAGTGCTGGGGGGTACAATGAGCAGTTCTTC
CASSAGGYNEQFF
>TRBV29-1|TRBJ2-7|.|many
TGCAGCGTCCGCACTCCGACAGGTCTCTACGAGCAGTACTTC
CSVRTPTGLYEQYF
>TRBV12-3/TRBV12-4|TRBJ1-6|.|many
TGTGCTGCAGGACTTGGGGGGCCTTCACCCCTCCACTTT
CAAGLGGPSPLHF
>TRBV10-3|TRBJ2-3|.|.
TGTGCCATCAGCAGGACACCTAGCACAGATACGCAGTATTTT
CAISRTPSTDTQYF
>TRBV20-1|TRBJ1-2|.|.
TGCAGTGCTAGCTTAGGGGGCTACACCTTC
CSASLGGYTF
>TRBV28|TRBJ2-3|TRBD2|many
TGTGCCAGCAGTTCTATGAAAGGAAGGGAGGGCCCAGATACGCAGTATTTT
CASSSMKGREGPDTQYF
>TRBV19|TRBJ1-2|.|.
TGTGCCAGTAGTATAGATCCGCAGAGCTATGGCTACACCTTC
CASSIDPQSYGYTF